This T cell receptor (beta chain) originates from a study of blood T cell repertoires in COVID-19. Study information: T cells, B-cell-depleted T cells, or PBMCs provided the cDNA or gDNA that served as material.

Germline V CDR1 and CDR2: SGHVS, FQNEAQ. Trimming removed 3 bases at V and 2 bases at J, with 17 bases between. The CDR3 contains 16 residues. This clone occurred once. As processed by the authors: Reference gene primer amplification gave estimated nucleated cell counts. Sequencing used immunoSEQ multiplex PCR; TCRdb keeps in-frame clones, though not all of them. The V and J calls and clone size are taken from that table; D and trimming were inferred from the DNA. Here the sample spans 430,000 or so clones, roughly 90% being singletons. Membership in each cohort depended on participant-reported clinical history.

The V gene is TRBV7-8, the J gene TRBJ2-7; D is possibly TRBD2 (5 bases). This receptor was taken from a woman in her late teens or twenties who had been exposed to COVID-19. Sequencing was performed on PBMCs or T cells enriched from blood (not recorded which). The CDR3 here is CASSFRPGSQTYEQYF. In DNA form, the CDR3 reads TGTGCCAGCAGCTTCCGGCCGGGAAGCCAAACCTACGAGCAGTACTTC.